This T cell receptor beta chain was retrieved from a study of tumor-infiltrating lymphocytes in primary liver carcinoma (dated 2017 in TCRdb). Context from the whole study: Of the five patients, three men and two women aged 30 to 69 years, four had hepatocellular carcinoma and one had combined HCC and intrahepatic cholangiocarcinoma. The tumors of the five patients were staged as T1-T3 N0M0, with maximum diameters ranging from roughly 4 to 10 cm. Samples yielded roughly 3.65 to 7.5 million productive TCRbeta reads; read depth did not differ significantly between tissue types. A total of 35 or so specimens from 5 patients underwent TCRbeta repertoire sequencing, comprising about 25 tumor regions, 5 adjacent noncancerous liver tissues and 5 peripheral blood samples. The roughly 25 tumor region samples were profiled with Agilent mRNA microarrays so that TCRbeta repertoire diversity could be related to the local molecular phenotype. Across five regions of each liver tumor, along with adjacent normal tissue and blood, the study brought together TCRbeta repertoire sequencing, expression microarrays and whole-exome sequencing. Technical replicate repertoires showed high reproducibility, with mean shared-clone rates approximately 0.9 and correlation coefficients above 0.95. What the research found in general, with its limitations: Consistent with antigen-driven expansion, pairs of tumor regions showed higher repertoire overlap (mean about 36%) than either tumor-adjacent pairs (roughly 17%) or tumor-blood pairs (roughly 14%). Bulk unsorted samples precluded comparing CD4+ and CD8+ T cell repertoires. Only about 7-25% of top clones were found in all five regions of a tumor, suggesting spatial heterogeneity of tumor-infiltrating T cells. Only the TCR beta chain was sequenced, so true repertoire diversity is likely underestimated because unpaired alpha chains were not captured. Compared with blood, tumors had a significantly larger share of the repertoire taken up by the top 250 clones (p = 0.039). The study included only four to six patients, and the authors note findings should be validated in a larger study.

Details on this clonotype: Its antigen remains unidentified. No clone much larger than this one lies a single base away; base qualities are absent.

At the junction V is shortened by 7 bases and J by 6 bases; bases outside the gene matches: 12. CDR1 SGHRS and CDR2 YFSETQ are derived from the germline V gene. The CDR3 holds 16 amino acids from the cysteine to the phenylalanine. The kept DNA is CDR3 alone, 48 bases in frame from the first base. Without any cell sorting, total RNA and DNA were co-extracted from roughly 21-30 mg of bulk tissue using the AllPrep DNA/RNA mini kit. Surgical resection was performed in China between November 2015 and early 2016 on four or five patients with histopathologically diagnosed primary liver carcinoma. At the time of sampling, the patients were treatment-naive and had chronic HBV infection. Five spatially separated regions were sampled per tumor: superior, inferior, left-lateral and right-lateral poles, plus the tumor centre. Histology showed that every tumor sample contained more than 75% viable tumor cells. Each fresh piece of tumor and adjacent tissue was cut in two, with one half stored in RNAlater at -80 degrees C and the other half sent for histology.

Using a constant-region primer and ProtoScript II reverse transcriptase, TCRbeta-specific cDNA was reverse-transcribed from about 460 ng total RNA. TCRbeta libraries were built with three nested multiplex PCR rounds, a slightly modified ARM-PCR procedure. Each of the first two PCR rounds ran for about 10 cycles using multiplex TRBV1-TRBV30 forward primers together with a Cbeta reverse primer. Sample barcodes and Illumina adapters were attached in a final 25-cycle PCR using Deep VentR polymerase. Before sequencing, amplicons of 200-500 bp were gel-purified using a QIAquick gel extraction kit. The TCRbeta amplicons were sequenced with 250-bp paired-end reads on an Illumina HiSeq 2500. From the authors' description of their analysis: Quality trimming of reads was performed with Trimmomatic v0.33, and paired reads were merged with FLASH v1.2.11 so that full CDR3 sequences could be recovered. V, D and J germline segments were assigned to the rearranged TCRbeta sequences by MiGEC v1.2.1b. VDJtools v1.0.0 computed clonotype statistics and Shannon-Wiener diversity indices. Except for diversity analysis, only the 250 most abundant clonotypes of each sample were used in subsequent analyses to reduce sampling bias. TCRdb applied fastp at Q25 and MiXCR to the public reads, then kept only in-frame beta chains. Entries are consolidated by CDR3 protein sequence, retaining the most common genes and DNA. TCRdb, rather than the study authors, made the V and J calls. This sample holds fewer than 150,000 distinct CDR3 sequences; around two thirds were observed only once. Of the sample, around 9% is held by the ten largest clones.

This TCR was sampled from a woman aged 55-70 years with primary liver carcinoma and hepatitis B virus infection. The sample consisted of liver tumor tissue from sampling region 1. The cell subset or site label, as the study defines it: tumor region T1, superior pole. The chain is encoded by TRBV5-1 joined to TRBJ2-3; TRBD2 lines up with 12 middle nucleotides. The CDR3 protein is CASGPGLAGSLDTQYF. The base sequence is TGCGCCAGCGGCCCCGGACTAGCGGGATCGTTGGATACGCAGTATTTT. The full variable domain, with segments outside the CDR3 supplied by the reference TRBV5-1 and TRBJ2-3 proteins, appears as KAGVTQTPRYLIKTRGQQVTLSCSPISGHRSVSWYQQTPGQGLQFLFEYFSETQRNKGNFPGRFSGRQFSNSRSEMNVSTLELGDSALYLCASGPGLAGSLDTQYFGPGTRLTVL.